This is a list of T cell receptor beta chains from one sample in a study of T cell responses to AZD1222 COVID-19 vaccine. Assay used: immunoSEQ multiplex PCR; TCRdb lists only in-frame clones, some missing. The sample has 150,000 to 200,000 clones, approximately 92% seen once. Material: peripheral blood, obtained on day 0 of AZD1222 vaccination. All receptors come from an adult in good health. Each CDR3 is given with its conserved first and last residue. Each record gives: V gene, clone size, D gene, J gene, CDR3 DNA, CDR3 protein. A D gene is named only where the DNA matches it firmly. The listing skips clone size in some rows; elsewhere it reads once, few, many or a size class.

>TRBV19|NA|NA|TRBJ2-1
TGTGCCAGTAGTATACGTCTCGCGGGCTCCTACAATGAGCAGTTCTTC
CASSIRLAGSYNEQFF
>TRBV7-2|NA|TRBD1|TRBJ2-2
TGTGCCAGCAGCCAGGACAGGGTGAACGGGGAGCTGTTTTTT
CASSQDRVNGELFF
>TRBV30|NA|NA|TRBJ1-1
TGTGCCTGGAGTGGGGGACACTCGAACACTGAAGCTTTCTTT
CAWSGGHSNTEAFF
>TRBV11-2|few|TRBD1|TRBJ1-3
TGTGCCAGCAGCTGGGGACAGCTTAGCTCTGGAAACACCATATATTTT
CASSWGQLSSGNTIYF
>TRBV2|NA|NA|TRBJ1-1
TGTGCCAAACTTGAACAGGACACTGAAGCTTTCTTT
CAKLEQDTEAFF
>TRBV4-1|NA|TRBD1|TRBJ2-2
TGCGCCAGCAGTTACCCGGGACAGGGTAACACCGGGGAGCTGTTTTTT
CASSYPGQGNTGELFF
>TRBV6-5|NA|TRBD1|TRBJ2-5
TGTGCCAGCAGCCAGGGACAGCAAGAGACCCAGTACTTC
CASSQGQQETQYF
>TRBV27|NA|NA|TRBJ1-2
TGTGCCAGCGGGAACCTGGAGGTCAGCTATGGCTACACCTTC
CASGNLEVSYGYTF
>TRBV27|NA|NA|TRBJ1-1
TGTGCCAGCAGCGGTGGAGGTGAAGCTTTCTTT
CASSGGGEAFF
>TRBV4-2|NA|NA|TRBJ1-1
TGTGCCAGCAGCCAAGAAAAGGGGAGTTTAACTGAAGCTTTCTTT
CASSQEKGSLTEAFF
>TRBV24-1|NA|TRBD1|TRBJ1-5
TGTGCCACCAGTGACCGGACAGGTCCAGGCCAGCCCCAGCATTTT
CATSDRTGPGQPQHF
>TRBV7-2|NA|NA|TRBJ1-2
TGTGCCAGCAGGCTGACAGGCGGAGGCTACACCTTC
CASRLTGGGYTF